This is a list of T cell receptor beta chains from one sample in a study of cytomegalovirus exposure and HLA in healthy donors. Produced via immunoSEQ multiplex PCR; TCRdb's table is partial and in-frame only. This table has more than 40,000 clones, roughly 51% appearing once. The sequencing sample was made of PBMCs. These receptors all stem from a man in his 60s in good health and CMV-seronegative. Both conserved end residues are part of each CDR3. Fields, in order: clone size, J gene, D gene, V gene, CDR3 DNA, CDR3 protein. D genes are given only for firm matches. A row's size may be missing; if present it is once, few, many or a size class.

few TRBJ2-7 TRBD2 TRBV29-1 TGCAGCGTTGAAGGAGGGGCTAGCGGGGGCTACGAGCAGTACTTC CSVEGGASGGYEQYF
few TRBJ1-2 - TRBV15 TGTGCCACCAGGGCGAGCAGGGCCCCCTATGGCTACACCTTC CATRASRAPYGYTF
- TRBJ1-2 - TRBV15 TGTGCCACCAGCAGAGATCGAGGTACAGGGATAGGCTACACCTTC CATSRDRGTGIGYTF
- TRBJ2-1 - TRBV30 TGTGCGGCAGGGGATAGGGATGAGCAGTTCTTC CAAGDRDEQFF
- TRBJ1-1 TRBD1 TRBV18 TGTGCCAGCTCAGTAGACAGGGTTGAAGCTTTCTTT CASSVDRVEAFF
few TRBJ1-1 - TRBV4-3 TGCGCCAGCAGCCGAAGGCTAGGTATGAACACTGAAGCTTTCTTT CASSRRLGMNTEAFF
- TRBJ1-2 TRBD1 TRBV7-9 TGTGCCAGCAGCTCCGGGACAGGCACAGGAGGCTACACCTTC CASSSGTGTGGYTF
- TRBJ1-1 TRBD1 TRBV6-1 TGTGCCAGCAGTGGACAGGGGGCGTACACTGAAGCTTTCTTT CASSGQGAYTEAFF
- TRBJ2-7 - TRBV11-2 TGTGCCAGCAGCTTAGTGCAGGTCGGCTACGAGCAGTACTTC CASSLVQVGYEQYF
- TRBJ1-1 - TRBV7-8 TGTGCCAGCAGCTTAAGGTACAGGGAAGCTTTCTTT CASSLRYREAFF
- TRBJ1-2 TRBD1 TRBV5-4 TGTGCCAGCAGTGTCGCGGGACAGGGAAGAAACTATGGCTACACCTTC CASSVAGQGRNYGYTF
few TRBJ2-5 TRBD2 TRBV4-3 TGCGCCAGCAGCCAGGGTAGGACTAGCGGGAGGGAAGAGACCCAGTACTTC CASSQGRTSGREETQYF
- TRBJ2-1 - TRBV10-3 TGTGCCATCAGTGTCCAGGGCGCCTACAATGAGCAGTTCTTC CAISVQGAYNEQFF
- TRBJ2-7 TRBD2 TRBV5-1 TGCGCCAGCTCGGGACTACCGGGTGCCTACGAGCAGTACTTC CASSGLPGAYEQYF
- TRBJ2-7 TRBD1 TRBV7-8 TGTGCCAGCAGCGAAACGACAGGGGGCAATCAACGGCAGTACTTC CASSETTGGNQRQYF
few TRBJ2-2 - TRBV5-4 TGTGCCAGCAGCTTGGGCGGGTCCCCGGCCGGGGAGCTGTTTTTT CASSLGGSPAGELFF
- TRBJ2-7 TRBD2 TRBV6-1 TGTGCCAGCAGTTCTGGACTAGCGGACTACGAGCAGTACTTC CASSSGLADYEQYF
few TRBJ1-3 - TRBV28 TGTGCCAGCACCCCGGGGGTCTCTGGAAACACCATATATTTT CASTPGVSGNTIYF
few TRBJ1-4 - TRBV6-5 TGTGCCAGCAGTTACTCGGGAAGCGGGCTGTTTTTT CASSYSGSGLFF
- TRBJ2-5 - TRBV5-1 TGCGCCAGCAGCTTGGGACAGACAGAAGAGACCCAGTACTTC CASSLGQTEETQYF
- TRBJ1-2 - TRBV29-1 TGCAGCGTTGAAGACAGGTTTAACTATGGCTACACCTTC CSVEDRFNYGYTF
- TRBJ2-7 TRBD2 TRBV14 TGTGCCAGCAGCCCTTCTAGCGGGAGCTGGAACGAGCAGTACTTC CASSPSSGSWNEQYF
- TRBJ1-1 TRBD1 TRBV6-5 TGTGCCAGCAGTTACTTAGGGGGCCGAAACACTGAAGCTTTCTTT CASSYLGGRNTEAFF
- TRBJ2-3 - TRBV25-1 TGTGCCAGCAGTGCTACCCGCCTAGGACAACAGGCAGATACGCAGTATTTT CASSATRLGQQADTQYF
- TRBJ2-7 TRBD1 TRBV28 TGTGCCAGCAGATCGGGGACAGGGGGGGGCGAGCAGTACTTC CASRSGTGGGEQYF
- TRBJ2-7 - TRBV11-1 TGTGCCAGCAGCTTAGACAGGGTGAACTACGAGCAGTACTTC CASSLDRVNYEQYF
medium-sized TRBJ1-5 TRBD1 TRBV28 TGTGCCAGCAGAACAGGGGGCCTTCGCGGGCAGCCCCAGCATTTT CASRTGGLRGQPQHF
- TRBJ2-4 TRBD1 TRBV6-1 TGTGCCAGCAGTGAAGCGCTGTCCAGGGGGCCTGGAAGCATTCAGTACTTC CASSEALSRGPGSIQYF
- TRBJ2-7 - TRBV14 TGTGCCAGCAGCCAAATATGGTCAGGAGAGCAGTACTTC CASSQIWSGEQYF
- TRBJ2-7 TRBD2 TRBV29-1 TGCAGCGTTGCCCTAGCGGGAGCAGGCGAGCAGTACTTC CSVALAGAGEQYF
few TRBJ2-1 - TRBV5-4 TGTGCCAGCAGCAGCCGACTTACTGAGCAGTTCTTC CASSSRLTEQFF
- TRBJ2-1 TRBD2 TRBV11-2 TGTGCCAGCAGCCCACTAGCGGGAAAGAAGAATGAGCAGTTCTTC CASSPLAGKKNEQFF
- TRBJ2-3 TRBD2 TRBV7-2 TGTGCCAGCAGCTTCAGCGGGAGAAGAACAGATACGCAGTATTTT CASSFSGRRTDTQYF
- TRBJ2-1 - TRBV5-1 TGCGCCAGCAGCTTGGGGACTATCTACAATGAGCAGTTCTTC CASSLGTIYNEQFF
- TRBJ1-2 TRBD1 TRBV4-3 TGCGCCAGCAGCCAAGACAGACAGGGGTTAAGCTACACCTTC CASSQDRQGLSYTF
- TRBJ2-3 TRBD2 TRBV5-4 TGTGCCAGCAGGGCCGGGACTAGGGGGATTCTCTCGGATACGCAGTATTTT CASRAGTRGILSDTQYF
- TRBJ2-5 TRBD2 TRBV27 TGTGCCAGCAAGGCGGGAGTCGGGGAGACCCAGTACTTC CASKAGVGETQYF
few TRBJ1-2 TRBD1 TRBV6-1 TGTGCCAGCAGCAGTGACAGGGGGGTCTATGGCTACACCTTC CASSSDRGVYGYTF
few TRBJ2-1 TRBD1 TRBV11-2 TGTGCCAGCAGGTCGAAGGGGACAGCAGCATACAATGAGCAGTTCTTC CASRSKGTAAYNEQFF
- TRBJ2-5 - TRBV30 TGTGCCTGGAGACGAGGGGGAGTCCAAGAGACCCAGTACTTC CAWRRGGVQETQYF
- TRBJ2-1 - TRBV5-1 TGCGCCAGCAGCTTGTCGCAACTACGGAATGAGCAGTTCTTC CASSLSQLRNEQFF